These 18 T cell receptor beta chains came from one sample sequenced in a study of T-cell reconstitution after alpha-beta-depleted transplantation in children. TCRbeta library preparation incorporated unique molecular identifiers. From the PCR reads, TCRdb called clonotypes with MiXCR, one entry per CDR3 protein. The table has about 72,000 distinct CDR3 sequences, about 6.7% seen once. The sequencing here drew on PBMCs from the stem cell graft donor, taken from the stem cell graft. The receptor set was obtained from a human donor who donated a stem cell graft to a child with acute lymphoblastic leukemia.

This clonotype has ten or more counts. The V call is TRBV24-1, the J call TRBJ2-5; 10 bases are a match to TRBD1. After removal of 4 bases from V and 3 bases from J, the junction contained 7 bases not matched to a gene. CDR1 is KGHDR and CDR2 is SFDVKD in the germline V gene. CDR3 length: 16 residues. CDR3 sequence reads: CATSEDIGTGEETQYF. The CDR3 nucleotides are TGTGCCACCAGTGAAGACATTGGGACAGGGGAAGAGACCCAGTACTTC.

As to this clonotype: Possible read error: a much larger clone is one base away. The genes are TRBV6-5 and TRBJ2-3; D call uncertain. The V end lost 5 bases, the J end lost 0 bases, and 21 bases lay between the germline ends. The CDR3 length is 18 residues. In germline, CDR1 is MNHEY, CDR2 SVGAGI. The CDR3 is CASSEWSNGDSSTDTQYF. The CDR3 region has the DNA TGTGCCAGCAGTGAGTGGAGTAACGGCGACTCTAGCACAGATACGCAGTATTTT.

This clonotype was seen ten or more times. This chain uses TRBV6-4 with TRBJ1-6; the D is unclear. The CDR3 runs to 14 residues. Germline CDR1 reads MRHNA; CDR2 reads SNTAGT. V lost 5 bases, J lost 14 bases, and 19 bases lay in between. In DNA form, the CDR3 reads TGTGCCAGCAGTCCATCAGGACGCCTAGGGTCCCTCCACTTT. Translation: CASSPSGRLGSLHF.

This clonotype was counted ten times or more. The chain recombines TRBV7-2 with TRBJ2-7, with 12 bases aligning to TRBD2. CDR3 length equals 13 residues. Trimming took 3 bases from V and 7 from J; bases not matched to a gene: 1. The germline CDR1 and CDR2 sequences are SGHTA and FQGNSA. CDR3 in DNA: TGTGCCAGCAGCTTCACTAGCGGGGGGGAGCAGTACTTC. This sequence encodes CASSFTSGGEQYF. Based on the CDR3 plus reference TRBV7-2 and TRBJ2-7, the full variable domain is GAGVSQSPSNKVTEKGKDVELRCDPISGHTALYWYRQSLGQGLEFLIYFQGNSAPDKSGLPSDRFSAERTGGSVSTLTIQRTQQEDSAVYLCASSFTSGGEQYFGPGTRLTVT.

There are a few counts of this clonotype. This chain connects TRBV7-2 to TRBJ2-3, with 8 nucleotides matching TRBD2. The germline CDR1 and CDR2 sequences are SGHTA and FQGNSA. The V and J ends lost 5 bases and 2 bases, in that order; junction bases with no gene match: 6. The CDR3 is 15 amino acids. The CDR3 protein is CASSLRGRPTDTQYF. The CDR3 region has the DNA TGTGCCAGCAGCCTACGCGGGAGGCCCACAGATACGCAGTATTTT.

The chain employs TRBV9 and TRBJ2-1, with 10 bases identical to TRBD1. V trimming: 4 bases; J trimming: 5 bases; junction bases outside the gene matches: 6. The germline V gene has CDR1 SGDLS and CDR2 YYNGEE. CDR3 length: 15 amino acids. The CDR3 nucleotides read TGTGCCAGCAGCTCGGACAGGGGGAGCGACAATGAGCAGTTCTTC. As protein: CASSSDRGSDNEQFF.

This clonotype was picked up a small number of times. V gene TRBV28 combines with J gene TRBJ1-1; D possibly corresponds to TRBD1 (5 bases). Per germline, CDR1 MDHEN and CDR2 SYDVKM. This CDR3 is built from 12 residues. The V gene lost 7 bases and the J gene lost 4 bases, with 10 bases spanning the gap. The CDR3 sequence is CASIWGGTEAFF. In DNA, the CDR3 is TGTGCCAGCATATGGGGGGGCACTGAAGCTTTCTTT. The full variable domain, rest sourced from reference TRBV28 and TRBJ1-1, is DVKVTQSSRYLVKRTGEKVFLECVQDMDHENMFWYRQDPGLGLRLIYFSYDVKMKEKGDIPEGYSVSREKKERFSLILESASTNQTSMYLCASIWGGTEAFFGQGTRLTVV.

This clonotype was picked up many times. The CDR3 DNA is TGCAGCGTTACAGGGATTCGGGTCTACGAGCAGTACTTC. It is translated as CSVTGIRVYEQYF. This chain connects TRBV29-1 to TRBJ2-7, with a tentative D call TRBD1 (6 bases). The V end was cut by 5 bases, the J end by 3 bases, with 14 bases between. In germline, CDR1 is SQVTM, CDR2 ANQGSEA. The CDR3 is 13 residues long.

Ten or more counts support this clonotype. V and J are TRBV7-2 and TRBJ2-7, with 9 bases identical to TRBD1. CDR3 length: 14 residues. V gave up 1 base and J gave up 7 bases; unmatched junction bases: 5. Germline V gene sequence: CDR1 SGHTA, CDR2 FQGNSA. The CDR3 here is CASSLDRGRGEQYF. CDR3 bases: TGTGCCAGCAGCTTAGACAGGGGGCGCGGGGAGCAGTACTTC.

About this clonotype itself: A much larger clone lies one base from this, so it may be a read error. This rearrangement joins TRBV6-2 or TRBV6-3 to TRBJ2-7, with 9 bases lining up with TRBD1. This CDR3 is 13 amino acids long. The junction had 5 bases not matched to a gene; V was cut back by 6 bases and J by 5 bases. Germline V lookup: CDR1 MNHEY, CDR2 SVGEGT. The CDR3 here is CASRTGTGHEQYF. The CDR3 nucleotides are TGTGCCAGCAGGACCGGGACAGGGCACGAGCAGTACTTC.

This clonotype was detected many times. This chain uses TRBV9 with TRBJ2-3; D unclear. The CDR3 extends over 13 amino acids. The V and J ends lost 0 bases and 7 bases respectively, with 9 bases between them. The germline V gene encodes CDR1 SGDLS and CDR2 YYNGEE. CDR3 nucleotides: TGTGCCAGCAGCGTAGGTCTATCAAATACGCAGTATTTT. This gives the protein CASSVGLSNTQYF.

This clonotype came up a few times. The DNA for the CDR3 is TGTGCCAGCAGCCAAGACTCCAGGGACACTTACAATGAGCAGTTCTTC. Protein: CASSQDSRDTYNEQFF. The chain is built from TRBV11-3 and TRBJ2-1, with D perhaps matching TRBD1 (6 bases). Germline CDR1 reads SGHNT; CDR2 reads YENEEA. The CDR3 contains 16 residues. V gave up 5 bases and J gave up 4 bases, with 18 bases separating them.

In this sample, this clonotype turned up many times. J is TRBJ2-7 and V is TRBV10-3; no firm D call. The CDR3 runs to 14 residues. The germline V gene has CDR1 ENHRY and CDR2 SYGVKD. V lost 0 bases and J 3 bases, leaving 9 bases between the germline ends. CDR3 protein: CAISESMGFYEQYF. As DNA, the CDR3 is TGTGCCATCAGTGAGTCGATGGGGTTCTACGAGCAGTACTTC.

This clonotype has just a few counts. V gene TRBV21-1 combines with J gene TRBJ1-5. TRBV21-1 has pseudogene status. CDR3 length: 16 amino acids. CDR3 region: CASSKAEHGSNQPQHF. CDR3 nucleotide sequence: TGTGCCAGCAGCAAAGCAGAGCATGGGAGCAATCAGCCCCAGCATTTT.

Ten or more counts support this clonotype. The chain carries TRBV10-3 and TRBJ1-1; 10 nucleotides align to TRBD1. The CDR3 runs 16 residues. Germline CDR1 reads ENHRY; CDR2 reads SYGVKD. V lost 4 bases, J lost 0 bases, and 5 bases stayed unmatched. CDR3 region: CAISGGQGTMNTEAFF. CDR3 sequence (DNA): TGTGCCATCAGTGGGGGACAGGGGACTATGAACACTGAAGCTTTCTTT.

This clonotype appeared many times. The chain combines TRBV4-1 with TRBJ2-7; possibly TRBD1 for D (6 bases). V dropped 5 bases and J dropped 3 bases, with 11 bases sitting between them. Germline values: CDR1 MGHRA, CDR2 YSYEKL. This CDR3 region has 13 residues. CDR3 protein: CASSYLQGYEQYF. The CDR3 DNA is TGCGCCAGCAGCTACTTACAGGGCTACGAGCAGTACTTC.

This clonotype has ten or more counts. J is TRBJ1-5 and V is TRBV7-2; D is unclear. Trimming pared 4 bases from V and 0 bases from J, leaving 10 bases between. Germline V lookup: CDR1 SGHTA, CDR2 FQGNSA. The CDR3 is 15 amino acids. The CDR3 bases are TGTGCCAGCAGCTATAGGCATGATAGCAATCAGCCCCAGCATTTT. Translation: CASSYRHDSNQPQHF.

The V and J genes are TRBV11-3 and TRBJ1-1, with 8 positions matching TRBD1. This CDR3 contains 15 residues. The V and J ends lost 4 bases and 2 bases, in that order; junction bases with no gene match: 6. Germline V gene lookup returns CDR1 SGHNT and CDR2 YENEEA. DNA of the CDR3: TGTGCCAGCAGCTCGGGGACAGGACGTAACACTGAAGCTTTCTTT. Its translation: CASSSGTGRNTEAFF.